The text below deals with one TCR beta chain. This clonotype came up many times. The antigen this receptor binds is unknown. The record has no base qualities; no much larger clone is one base away. The 39 donors, aged about 6 to 100 years, were systemically healthy Caucasian individuals from Russia. Roughly 10 milliliters of peripheral blood were collected from each donor into EDTA-treated Vacutainer tubes. Ficoll-Paque density-gradient centrifugation was used to isolate PBMCs, with at least 6.5 million per sample. Trizol reagent was used to extract total RNA from PBMCs, with at least 6 micrograms per sample. The percentages of naive CD45RAhigh/CD27high T cells were determined by flow cytometry on a PBMC aliquot from every donor. The library was generated by 5' RACE. Sequencing was carried out with an Illumina HiSeq 2500. A second PCR of about 7 to 12 cycles was run with a J-beta primer mix and a sample-barcoded 5' primer. Each TCR beta cDNA molecule received a unique molecular identifier from a template-switch 5' adaptor carrying 12 random nucleotides. Each sample yielded at least 2.5 million CDR3-containing paired-end reads. First-strand cDNA synthesis was performed from all RNA using the Mint cDNA synthesis kit, with priming by a TRBC-specific oligonucleotide. After uracil-DNA glycosylase treatment, a first 18-cycle PCR used universal primers M1SS and BC2_uni_R on all cDNA. Per the original workflow: For normalization, 1 million high-quality reads, each with a distinct molecular identifier, were randomly selected from each sample. Reads sharing molecular identifiers were discarded rather than binned into consensus sequences. CDR3 identification, clonotype clustering and error correction used MiTCR with a Q25 quality threshold and the strictest error-elimination algorithm. Lower-bound total TCR beta diversity was estimated with a nonparametric unseen species model using Euler transformation. In TCRdb, the public reads were trimmed at Q25 with fastp and aligned with MiXCR, with productive beta chains retained. Each entry is one CDR3 protein sequence, shown with its most common DNA and genes. None of the V and J calls come from the authors' own analysis; TCRdb made them. The sample profile shows 1.5 million to 1.9 million distinct CDR3 sequences; roughly 43% of them were found once. The ten largest clones take up about 4% of the sample.

The data are from a study of blood T cells in healthy people across ages (dated by TCRdb to 2014 to 2015). Study-wide context: In model experiments, roughly one uniquely barcoded TCR beta cDNA molecule per two T cells was captured by template switching. Age-related changes in TCR beta repertoire diversity were measured in the study by deep sequencing normalized with unique cDNA molecular identifiers. To avoid experimental bias, donors of different ages were spread randomly across the sequencing lanes. The donors were divided into four age groups: young (average around 15 years), middle-aged (approximately 41), aged (around 59) and long-lived (more than 75). Two additional independent replicas of 1 million unique cDNA reads from the same blood draw were analyzed for two donors (one aged 18 to 30 and one aged 80 or older). General conclusions and limits of the study: Because donor CMV infection status was unknown, age-related changes in expanded clonotypes were potentially confounded. Observed TCR beta diversity per million T cells fell roughly linearly with age, and a significant reduction was already apparent by age around 39. A strong correlation was found between observed TCR beta diversity and the percentage of naive T cells measured by flow cytometry. Estimates of total diversity based on one million sequenced T cells were considered lower bounds and underestimates. Since profiling was done on bulk unsorted PBMCs, naive and antigen-experienced compartments could not be conclusively compared. Compared with the aged group, the long-lived group had more naive CD4+ T cells, fewer expanded clones and increased TCR diversity, suggesting age selection.

At the junction V is shortened by 2 bases and J by 7 bases; bases outside the gene matches: 5. CDR1 and CDR2 are drawn from the germline V gene: LGHNA, YSLEER. The cysteine opens and the phenylalanine closes a CDR3 of 16 amino acids. Left in the record is the CDR3 DNA by itself, 48 bases read in frame from the first base. The rearrangement combines TRBV4-3 with TRBJ2-1; 13 bases in the junction line up with TRBD2. Sequenced input: blood. This TCR was sampled from a woman younger than 30 in good health. The bases read TGCGCCAGCAGCCAACCGGGACTAGCGGGACTAAATGAGCAGTTCTTC. This yields the protein CASSQPGLAGLNEQFF.